The rows below give T cell receptor beta chains drawn from one sample of a study of control samples from healthy donors and cancer patients. The method was immunoSEQ multiplex PCR; TCRdb's version includes in-frame clones alone and lacks a portion of them. Here the sample spans approximately 6,600 clones, over 55% being singletons. Sequencing used formalin-fixed, paraffin-embedded tissue. The receptors derive from a male donor with melanoma. Both conserved end residues are part of each CDR3. D genes are given only for firm matches. Expanded clones get a size class; other rows say once, few or many, or leave the size out.

V	D	J	size	DNA	CDR3
TRBV30	NA	TRBJ1-1	NA	TGTGCCTGGAGTTCGGGGCAGTTGAACACTGAAGCTTTCTTT	CAWSSGQLNTEAFF
TRBV6-6	NA	TRBJ2-2	NA	TGTGCCACCAACCCGACGGGATCGGTCGGGGAGCTGTTTTTT	CATNPTGSVGELFF
TRBV7-2	NA	TRBJ1-1	NA	TGTGCCAGCAGCTTTTTAGATATGAACACTGAAGCTTTCTTT	CASSFLDMNTEAFF
TRBV3-1/TRBV3-2	TRBD1	TRBJ2-7	NA	TGTGCCAGCAGCGCTAGGGACAGGGGCATAGGGGAGCAGTACTTC	CASSARDRGIGEQYF
TRBV3-1/TRBV3-2	NA	TRBJ1-6	NA	TGTGCCAGCAGCCAAGGAGACATAAACTATAATTCACCCCTCCACTTT	CASSQGDINYNSPLHF
TRBV7-2	TRBD2	TRBJ2-7	NA	TGTGCCAGCACTGTCCCAGGACTAGCGACCTCCGAGCAGTACTTC	CASTVPGLATSEQYF
TRBV5-4	NA	TRBJ2-2	once	TGTGCCAGCAGCCGCGACAGGAACACCGGGGAGCTGTTTTTT	CASSRDRNTGELFF
TRBV5-4	TRBD2	TRBJ2-3	NA	TGTGCCAGCAGCCCCGGTAGCGGGAGAAACACAGATACGCAGTATTTT	CASSPGSGRNTDTQYF
TRBV7-3	NA	TRBJ2-3	NA	TGTGCCAGCAGCTTGCGGCCGAACAGCTACACAGATACGCAGTATTTT	CASSLRPNSYTDTQYF
TRBV28	NA	TRBJ2-3	NA	TGTGCCAGCACCCAGCTTAGCCCCACAGATACGCAGTATTTT	CASTQLSPTDTQYF
TRBV15	TRBD2	TRBJ2-1	NA	TGTGCCACCAGCAGAGATGCAGGCGGGAGATACAATGAGCAGTTCTTC	CATSRDAGGRYNEQFF
TRBV28	NA	TRBJ2-7	NA	TGTGCCAGCAGTTTACACCCGTTTAACGAGCAGTACTTC	CASSLHPFNEQYF
TRBV5-1	NA	TRBJ1-1	NA	TGCGCCAGCAGCTTGCTTAAGGAGGGCGGTGAAGCTTTCTTT	CASSLLKEGGEAFF
TRBV2	TRBD2	TRBJ2-2	NA	TGTGCCAGCAGTGAGACTAGCGGGAGCGCCGGGGAGCTGTTTTTT	CASSETSGSAGELFF
TRBV28	NA	TRBJ2-1	medium-sized	TGTGCCAGCACAACCCGGACGAGTGCTGAGCAGTTCTTC	CASTTRTSAEQFF
TRBV2	TRBD1	TRBJ1-5	large	TGTGCCAGCAGTCCCTGGACAGGGGAAAATCAGCCCCAGCATTTT	CASSPWTGENQPQHF
TRBV5-5	NA	TRBJ1-2	NA	TGTGCCAGCAGCTTGGACAGGGCATATGGCTACACCTTC	CASSLDRAYGYTF
TRBV29-1	TRBD1	TRBJ2-7	NA	TGCAGCGTTGGGGTACAGGGGGGCGAGCAGTACTTC	CSVGVQGGEQYF
TRBV27	NA	TRBJ1-4	NA	TGTGCCAGCAGTTCCGATTTTGGGAGGGTTAATGAAAAACTGTTTTTT	CASSSDFGRVNEKLFF
TRBV15	NA	TRBJ2-2	few	TGTGCCACCGAAGCAGCTAATAGTGTCAATGCCGGGGAGCTGTTTTTT	CATEAANSVNAGELFF
TRBV7-8	NA	TRBJ1-1	NA	TGTGCCAGCAGCCTCGGTTGGACTGAAGCTTTCTTT	CASSLGWTEAFF
TRBV4-2	NA	TRBJ2-3	NA	TGTGCCAGCAGCCAAGATGGGGGGGGCGTCGGCGGGGCCACAGATACGCAGTATTTT	CASSQDGGGVGGATDTQYF
TRBV24-1	NA	TRBJ2-2	NA	TGTGCCACCAGTGATTCAGTGGTGAACACCGGGGAGCTGTTTTTT	CATSDSVVNTGELFF
TRBV19	TRBD1	TRBJ1-5	NA	TGTGCCAGTAGTTCCCCGGGACAGAGCTTCAATCAGCCCCAGCATTTT	CASSSPGQSFNQPQHF
TRBV9	NA	TRBJ1-2	NA	TGTGCCAGCAGCGTAGACTTCAACTATGGCTACACCTTC	CASSVDFNYGYTF
TRBV7-8	TRBD1	TRBJ2-7	NA	TGTGCCAGCAGTCTCGGACAGGGGCCTTCCTACGAGCAGTACTTC	CASSLGQGPSYEQYF